This T cell receptor (beta chain) was documented in a study of blood T cell repertoires in COVID-19. Study overall: Acute-phase and convalescent COVID-19 samples originated in the United States, Italy and Spain. PBMCs, B-cell-depleted T cells, or T cells provided the cDNA or gDNA that made up the material.

Germline V lookup: CDR1 SGHNT, CDR2 YENEEA. Trimming removed 3 bases from V and 6 bases from J; junction bases left unmatched: 10. The CDR3 spans 16 residues. Original processing methods: Estimation of nucleated cell counts was performed using reference gene primer amplification. TCRdb's copy holds only in-frame clones and misses some; the assay was immunoSEQ multiplex PCR. V, J and clone size were drawn from that table, and D and trimming were deduced from the DNA. The profile covers 250,000 or so clones, with about 85% appearing a single time and 5% to 7% taken by the ten largest. V is TRBV11-3 and J is TRBJ2-1; TRBD2 aligns across 8 bases. The receptor was isolated from a woman aged 60-75 years with active or convalescent COVID-19. The sample taken for sequencing was peripheral blood. CDR3 bases: TGTGCCAGCAGCTTGAGACCGGGGGGGACAATCAATGAGCAGTTCTTC. This codes for CASSLRPGGTINEQFF.